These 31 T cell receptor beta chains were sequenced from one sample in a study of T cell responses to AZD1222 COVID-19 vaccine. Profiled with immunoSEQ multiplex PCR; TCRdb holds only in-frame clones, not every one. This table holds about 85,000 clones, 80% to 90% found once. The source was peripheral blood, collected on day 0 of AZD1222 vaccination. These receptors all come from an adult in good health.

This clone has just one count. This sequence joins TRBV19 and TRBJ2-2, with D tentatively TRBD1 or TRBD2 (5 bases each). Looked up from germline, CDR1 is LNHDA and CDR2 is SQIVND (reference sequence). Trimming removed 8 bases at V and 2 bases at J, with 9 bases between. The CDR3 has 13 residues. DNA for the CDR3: TGTGCCAGTTCCGGGACCAACACCGGGGAGCTGTTTTTT. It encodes CASSGTNTGELFF.

In nucleotides, the CDR3 is TGTGCCAGCATGAACTTCGGGGCCAACGTCCTGACTTTC. This gives the protein CASMNFGANVLTF. The chain has TRBV25-1 and TRBJ2-6; D is uncertain. CDR1 and CDR2 (germline): MGHDK, SYGVNS. The CDR3 covers 13 residues. V lost 7 bases and J 4 bases, leaving 8 bases between the germline ends.

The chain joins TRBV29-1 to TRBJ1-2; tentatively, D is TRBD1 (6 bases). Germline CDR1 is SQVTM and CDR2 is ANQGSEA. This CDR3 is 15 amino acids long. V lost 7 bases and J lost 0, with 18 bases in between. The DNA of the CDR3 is TGCAGCGCCCCGGGACCCCGGGGGCCTAACTATGGCTACACCTTC. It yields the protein CSAPGPRGPNYGYTF. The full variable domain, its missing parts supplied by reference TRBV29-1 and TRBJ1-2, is SAVISQKPSRDICQRGTSLTIQCQVDSQVTMMFWYRQQPGQSLTLIATANQGSEATYESGFVIDKFPISRPNLTFSTLTVSNMSPEDSSIYLCSAPGPRGPNYGYTFGSGTRLTVV.

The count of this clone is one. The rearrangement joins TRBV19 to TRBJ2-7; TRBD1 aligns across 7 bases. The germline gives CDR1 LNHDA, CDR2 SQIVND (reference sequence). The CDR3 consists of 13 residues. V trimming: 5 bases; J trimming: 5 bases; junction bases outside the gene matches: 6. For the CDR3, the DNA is TGTGCCAGTAGTGGGAAGGGACAGCACGAGCAGTACTTC. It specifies CASSGKGQHEQYF.

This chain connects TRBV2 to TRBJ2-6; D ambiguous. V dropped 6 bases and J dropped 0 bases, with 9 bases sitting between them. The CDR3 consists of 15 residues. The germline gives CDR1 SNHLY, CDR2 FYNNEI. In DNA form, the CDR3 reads TGTGCCAGCAGGGAACAAGTCTCTGGGGCCAACGTCCTGACTTTC. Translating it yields CASREQVSGANVLTF.

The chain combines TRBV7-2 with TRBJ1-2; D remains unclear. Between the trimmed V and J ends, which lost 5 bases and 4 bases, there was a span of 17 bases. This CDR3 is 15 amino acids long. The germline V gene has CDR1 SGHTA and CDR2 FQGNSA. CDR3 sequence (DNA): TGTGCCAGCAGCCTACCCCACGTGGAACCCTATGGCTACACCTTC. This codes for CASSLPHVEPYGYTF.

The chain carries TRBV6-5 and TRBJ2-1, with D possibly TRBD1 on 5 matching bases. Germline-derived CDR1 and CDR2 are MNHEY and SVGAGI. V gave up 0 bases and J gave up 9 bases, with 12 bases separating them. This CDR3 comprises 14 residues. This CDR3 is CASSYSVRASEQFF. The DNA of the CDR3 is TGTGCCAGCAGTTACTCGGTCAGGGCGAGTGAGCAGTTCTTC.

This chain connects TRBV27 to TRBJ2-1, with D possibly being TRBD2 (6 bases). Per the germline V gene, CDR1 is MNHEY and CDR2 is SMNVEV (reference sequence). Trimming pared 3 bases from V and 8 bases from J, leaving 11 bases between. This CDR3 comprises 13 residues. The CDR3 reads CASSLGLGDEQFF. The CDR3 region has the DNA TGTGCCAGCAGTTTGGGACTGGGGGATGAGCAGTTCTTC.

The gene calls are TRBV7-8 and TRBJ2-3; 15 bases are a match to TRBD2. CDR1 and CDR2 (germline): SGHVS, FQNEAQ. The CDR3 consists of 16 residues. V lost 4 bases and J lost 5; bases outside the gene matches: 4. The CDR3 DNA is TGTGCCAGCAGCTCCGGACTAGCGGGAGGGGTAGATACGCAGTATTTT. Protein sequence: CASSSGLAGGVDTQYF.

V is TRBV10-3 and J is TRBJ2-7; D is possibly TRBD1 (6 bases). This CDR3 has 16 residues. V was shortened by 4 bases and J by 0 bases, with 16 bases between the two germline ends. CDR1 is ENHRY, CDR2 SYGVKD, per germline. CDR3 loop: CAISGAGQPVSYEQYF. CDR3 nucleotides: TGTGCCATCAGTGGGGCAGGACAGCCTGTCTCCTACGAGCAGTACTTC.

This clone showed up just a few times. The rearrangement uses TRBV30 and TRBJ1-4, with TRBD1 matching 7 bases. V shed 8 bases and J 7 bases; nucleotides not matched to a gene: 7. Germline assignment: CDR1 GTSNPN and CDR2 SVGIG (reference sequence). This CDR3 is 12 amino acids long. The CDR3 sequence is CAGGTALEKLFF. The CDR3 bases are TGTGCCGGCGGGACAGCCCTTGAAAAACTGTTTTTT.

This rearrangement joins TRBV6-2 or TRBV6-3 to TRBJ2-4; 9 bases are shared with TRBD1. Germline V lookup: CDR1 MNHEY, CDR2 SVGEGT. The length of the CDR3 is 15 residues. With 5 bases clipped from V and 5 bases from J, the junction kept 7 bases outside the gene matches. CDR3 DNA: TGTGCCAGCAGTAGGGACAGGGAAGTCCAAAACATTCAGTACTTC. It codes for CASSRDREVQNIQYF.

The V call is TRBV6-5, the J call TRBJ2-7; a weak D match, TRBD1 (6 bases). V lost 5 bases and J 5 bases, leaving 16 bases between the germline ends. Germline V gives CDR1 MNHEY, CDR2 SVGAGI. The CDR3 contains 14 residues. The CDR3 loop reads CASSITGSVNEQYF. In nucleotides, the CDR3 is TGTGCCAGCAGTATAACAGGGAGCGTCAACGAGCAGTACTTC.

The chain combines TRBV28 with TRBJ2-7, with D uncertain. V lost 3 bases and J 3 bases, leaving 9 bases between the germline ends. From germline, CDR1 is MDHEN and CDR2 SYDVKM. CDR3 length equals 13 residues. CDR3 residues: CASSFMGLYEQYF. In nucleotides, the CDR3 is TGTGCCAGCAGTTTTATGGGTCTCTACGAGCAGTACTTC.

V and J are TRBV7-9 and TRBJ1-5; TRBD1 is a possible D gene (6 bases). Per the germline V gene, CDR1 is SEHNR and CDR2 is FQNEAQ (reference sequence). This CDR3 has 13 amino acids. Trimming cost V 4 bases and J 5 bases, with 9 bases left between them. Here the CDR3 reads CASSSEGDQPQHF. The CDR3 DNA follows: TGTGCCAGCAGCTCAGAGGGGGATCAGCCCCAGCATTTT.

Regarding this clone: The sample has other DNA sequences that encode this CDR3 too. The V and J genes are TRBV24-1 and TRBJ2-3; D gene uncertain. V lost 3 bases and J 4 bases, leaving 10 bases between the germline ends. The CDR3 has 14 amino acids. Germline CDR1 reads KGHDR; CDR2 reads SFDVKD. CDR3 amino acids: CATSDVGLADTQYF. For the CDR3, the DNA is TGTGCCACCAGTGATGTCGGTCTAGCAGATACGCAGTATTTT.

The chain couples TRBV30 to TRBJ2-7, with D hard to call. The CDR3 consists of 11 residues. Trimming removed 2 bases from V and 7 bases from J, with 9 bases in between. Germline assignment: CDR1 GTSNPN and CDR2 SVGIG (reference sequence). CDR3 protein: CAWSQPREQYF. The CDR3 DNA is TGTGCCTGGAGTCAGCCCAGGGAGCAGTACTTC. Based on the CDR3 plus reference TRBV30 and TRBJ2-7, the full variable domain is SQTIHQWPATLVQPVGSPLSLECTVEGTSNPNLYWYRQAAGRGLQLLFYSVGIGQISSEVPQNLSASRPQDRQFILSSKKLLLSDSGFYLCAWSQPREQYFGPGTRLTVT.

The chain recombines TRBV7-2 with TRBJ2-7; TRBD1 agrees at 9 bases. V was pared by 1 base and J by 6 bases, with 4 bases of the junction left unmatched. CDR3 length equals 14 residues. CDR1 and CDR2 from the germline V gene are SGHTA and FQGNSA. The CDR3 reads CASSLGGQGLEQYF. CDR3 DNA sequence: TGTGCCAGCAGCTTAGGGGGACAGGGCCTCGAGCAGTACTTC.

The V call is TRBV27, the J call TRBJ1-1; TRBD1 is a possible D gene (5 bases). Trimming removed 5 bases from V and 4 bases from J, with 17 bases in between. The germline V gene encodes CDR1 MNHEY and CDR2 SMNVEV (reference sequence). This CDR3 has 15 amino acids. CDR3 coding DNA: TGTGCCAGCAGTCCTGGGGGGGGGAGAAGCACTGAAGCTTTCTTT. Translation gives CASSPGGGRSTEAFF.

The DNA for the CDR3 is TGTGCCAGTAGTATAGGGGGGTCGGGGAACACTGAAGCTTTCTTT. This sequence encodes CASSIGGSGNTEAFF. V is TRBV19 and J is TRBJ1-1; D might be TRBD1 (5 bases). The CDR3 has 15 residues. The germline CDR1 and CDR2 sequences are LNHDA and SQIVND (reference sequence). V shed 1 base and J shed 1 base, with 10 bases lying between them. Combining the CDR3 with reference TRBV19 and TRBJ1-1 gives the whole variable domain DGGITQSPKYLFRKEGQNVTLSCEQNLNHDAMYWYRQDPGQGLRLIYYSQIVNDFQKGDIAEGYSVSREKKESFPLTVTSAQKNPTAFYLCASSIGGSGNTEAFFGQGTRLTVV.

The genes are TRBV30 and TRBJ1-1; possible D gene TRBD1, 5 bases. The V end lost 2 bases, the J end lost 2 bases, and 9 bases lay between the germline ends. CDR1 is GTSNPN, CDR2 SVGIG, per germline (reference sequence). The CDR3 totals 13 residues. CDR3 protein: CAWSRGANTEAFF. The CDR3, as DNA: TGTGCCTGGAGTAGGGGCGCCAACACTGAAGCTTTCTTT. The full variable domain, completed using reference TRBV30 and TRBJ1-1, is SQTIHQWPATLVQPVGSPLSLECTVEGTSNPNLYWYRQAAGRGLQLLFYSVGIGQISSEVPQNLSASRPQDRQFILSSKKLLLSDSGFYLCAWSRGANTEAFFGQGTRLTVV.

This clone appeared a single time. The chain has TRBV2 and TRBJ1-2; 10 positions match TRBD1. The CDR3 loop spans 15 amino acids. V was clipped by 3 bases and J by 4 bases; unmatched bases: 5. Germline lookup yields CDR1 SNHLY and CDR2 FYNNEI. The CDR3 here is CASSEGGQGTYGYTF. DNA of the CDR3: TGTGCCAGCAGTGAGGGGGGACAGGGGACCTATGGCTACACCTTC.

CDR3 DNA: TGTGCCAGCAGCTTAGCTTTGCCCTGGCTCTATGGCTACACCTTC. Its protein is CASSLALPWLYGYTF. This sequence joins TRBV11-2 and TRBJ1-2; D is unclear. V lost 1 base and J lost 4, with 13 bases in between. CDR3 size: 15 residues. Germline CDR1 reads SGHAT; CDR2 reads FQNNGV.

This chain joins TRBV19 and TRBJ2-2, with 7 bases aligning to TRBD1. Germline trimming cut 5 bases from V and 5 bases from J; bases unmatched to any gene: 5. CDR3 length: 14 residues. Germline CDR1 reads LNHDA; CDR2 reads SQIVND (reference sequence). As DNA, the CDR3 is TGTGCCAGTAGTGAGACAGGGCAGACCGGGGAGCTGTTTTTT. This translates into CASSETGQTGELFF.

CDR3 coding DNA: TGTGCCAGCAGTGACGAGGGGGGTCAGCCCCAGCATTTT. Translating gives CASSDEGGQPQHF. V gene TRBV6-4 combines with J gene TRBJ1-5, with D perhaps matching TRBD1 (6 bases). The CDR3 sequence is 13 residues long. Trimming removed 2 bases at V and 6 bases at J, with 8 bases between. CDR1 MRHNA and CDR2 SNTAGT come from the germline V gene.

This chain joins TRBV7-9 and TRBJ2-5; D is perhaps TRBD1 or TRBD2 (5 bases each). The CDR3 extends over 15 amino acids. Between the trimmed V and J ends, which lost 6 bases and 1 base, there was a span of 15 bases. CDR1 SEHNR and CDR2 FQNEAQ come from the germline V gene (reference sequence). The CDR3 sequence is CASSSPSGTQETQYF. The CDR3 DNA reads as TGTGCCAGCAGTAGCCCCTCGGGGACCCAAGAGACCCAGTACTTC.

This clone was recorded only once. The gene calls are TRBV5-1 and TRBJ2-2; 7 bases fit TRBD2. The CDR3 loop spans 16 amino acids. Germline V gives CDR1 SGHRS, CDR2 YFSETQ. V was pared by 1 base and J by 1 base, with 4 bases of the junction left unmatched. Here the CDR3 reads CASSLTGEGNTGELFF. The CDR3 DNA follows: TGCGCCAGCAGCTTGACCGGGGAGGGGAACACCGGGGAGCTGTTTTTT.

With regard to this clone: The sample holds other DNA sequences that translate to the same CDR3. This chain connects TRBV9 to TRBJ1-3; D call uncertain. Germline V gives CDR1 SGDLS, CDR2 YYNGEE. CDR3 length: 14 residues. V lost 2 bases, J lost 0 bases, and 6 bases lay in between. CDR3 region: CASSVVGSGNTIYF. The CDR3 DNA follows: TGTGCCAGCAGCGTGGTGGGCTCTGGAAACACCATATATTTT.

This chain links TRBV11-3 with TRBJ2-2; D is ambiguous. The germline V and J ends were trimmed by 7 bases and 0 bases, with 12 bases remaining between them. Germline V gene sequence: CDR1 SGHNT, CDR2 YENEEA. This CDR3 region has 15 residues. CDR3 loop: CASTPTGANTGELFF. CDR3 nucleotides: TGTGCCAGCACTCCGACTGGTGCGAACACCGGGGAGCTGTTTTTT.

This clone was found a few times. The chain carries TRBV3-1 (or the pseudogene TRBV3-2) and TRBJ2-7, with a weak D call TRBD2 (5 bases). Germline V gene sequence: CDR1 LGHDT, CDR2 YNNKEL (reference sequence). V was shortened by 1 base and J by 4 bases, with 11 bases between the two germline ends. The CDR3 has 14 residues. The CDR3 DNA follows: TGTGCCAGCAGCCAAGCGGGGAATGTTTACGAGCAGTACTTC. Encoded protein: CASSQAGNVYEQYF.

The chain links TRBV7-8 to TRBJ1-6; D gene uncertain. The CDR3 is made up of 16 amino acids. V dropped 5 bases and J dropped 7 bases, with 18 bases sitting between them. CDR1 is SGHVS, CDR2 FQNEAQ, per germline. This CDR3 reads CASSPTRTRENSPLHF. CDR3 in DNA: TGTGCCAGCAGCCCAACCCGGACCCGGGAGAATTCACCCCTCCACTTT.